Below are 14 T cell receptor beta chains sequenced from a single sample in a study of patients and donors after allogeneic stem cell transplantation. TCRdb re-called the RT-PCR reads through MiXCR, storing one row per CDR3 protein. The sample consists of 410,000 or so distinct CDR3 sequences, approximately 16% of them appearing once. The source material was blood, either unsorted or a sorted T cell fraction (not recorded which). The receptors stem from a human donor who was either an allogeneic HSCT recipient or a stem cell or donor lymphocyte infusion donor (not recorded which). It is not recorded whose cells these are; they may come from a transplant donor.

This clonotype was seen ten or more times. The V gene is TRBV29-1, the J gene TRBJ2-5; 7 bases match TRBD1. Germline CDR1 and CDR2: SQVTM and ANQGSEA. The V gene end was trimmed by 7 bases and the J gene end by 5 bases; junction bases not matched to a gene: 10. The CDR3 is 13 amino acids. Here the CDR3 reads CSARQGRMETQYF. The CDR3 DNA follows: TGCAGCGCCCGACAGGGCAGAATGGAGACCCAGTACTTC.

This clonotype was seen a few times. The chain is built from TRBV10-3 and TRBJ2-7, with 9 bases matching TRBD1. In germline, CDR1 is ENHRY, CDR2 SYGVKD. V lost 5 bases to trimming and J lost 0 bases; unmatched junction nucleotides: 5. The CDR3 length is 15 residues. CDR3 bases: TGTGCCATCAGTTCGGGACAGGGAACCTCCTACGAGCAGTACTTC. Translating gives CAISSGQGTSYEQYF.

This clonotype was detected only a few times. The chain recombines TRBV30 with TRBJ1-2; D gene unclear. Trimming removed 0 bases from V and 1 base from J, with 12 bases in between. The germline gives CDR1 GTSNPN, CDR2 SVGIG (reference sequence). The CDR3 loop spans 15 amino acids. The CDR3 here is CAWSVRRDNNYGYTF. The CDR3 DNA follows: TGTGCCTGGAGTGTACGACGAGATAATAACTATGGCTACACCTTC. Complete variable domain (other parts from reference TRBV30 and TRBJ1-2): SQTIHQWPATLVQPVGSPLSLECTVEGTSNPNLYWYRQAAGRGLQLLFYSVGIGQISSEVPQNLSASRPQDRQFILSSKKLLLSDSGFYLCAWSVRRDNNYGYTFGSGTRLTVV.

This clonotype was picked up a small number of times. This chain connects TRBV5-6 to TRBJ1-1; possibly TRBD1 for D (5 bases). V lost 4 bases to trimming and J lost 0 bases, with 13 bases between them. Looked up from germline, CDR1 is SGHDT and CDR2 is YYEEEE. CDR3 length: 15 residues. The CDR3 loop reads CASSGGRRMNTEAFF. For the CDR3, the DNA is TGTGCCAGCAGCGGGGGACGGCGGATGAACACTGAAGCTTTCTTT.

This clonotype was seen many times. An end of the junction differs from the germline gene, which may be a read error. V usage is TRBV29-1 and J usage is TRBJ1-2, with D possibly TRBD1 on 5 matching bases. The CDR3 spans 8 residues. The germline V gene has CDR1 SQVTM and CDR2 ANQGSEA. CDR3 sequence (DNA): TGCAGCGTTGAGCGGGACTTCTTC. Encoded protein: CSVERDFF.

This chain connects TRBV12-3 or TRBV12-4 to TRBJ2-3; 9 positions agree with TRBD1. The CDR3 is 17 amino acids. V trimming: 7 bases; J trimming: 4 bases; junction bases outside the gene matches: 15. CDR3 coding DNA: TGTGCCAGCAAACGACACTGGAGGGACAGGGCGTCAGATACGCAGTATTTT. Translation gives CASKRHWRDRASDTQYF.

This clonotype was observed a few times. The chain employs TRBV5-1 and TRBJ2-5; D is uncertain. This CDR3 region has 14 residues. The ends were cut back, 1 base at V and 1 base at J, with 8 bases in the middle. CDR1 is SGHRS, CDR2 YFSETQ, per germline. CDR3 bases: TGCGCCAGCAGCTTGAGGCAGCTCCAAGAGACCCAGTACTTC. This codes for CASSLRQLQETQYF.

The V call is TRBV19, the J call TRBJ1-5; D ambiguous. V lost 3 bases, J lost 0 bases, and 6 bases lay in between. This CDR3 contains 14 residues. Germline lookup yields CDR1 LNHDA and CDR2 SQIVND (reference sequence). DNA of the CDR3: TGTGCCAGTAGTATCGATCATAGCAATCAGCCCCAGCATTTT. This sequence encodes CASSIDHSNQPQHF.

This clonotype was observed a few times. The chain couples TRBV2 to TRBJ2-7, with 7 bases that match TRBD1. The CDR3 extends over 13 amino acids. The V and J ends lost 7 bases and 5 bases, in that order; junction bases with no gene match: 8. Germline V gene data show CDR1 as SNHLY and CDR2 as FYNNEI. The CDR3 sequence: CASITTGTDEQYF. The CDR3 nucleotides are TGTGCCAGCATTACGACAGGGACGGACGAGCAGTACTTC.

The chain uses TRBV6-5 and TRBJ1-2, with D possibly matching TRBD1 (5 bases). Germline V gene sequence: CDR1 MNHEY, CDR2 SVGAGI. V was cut by 5 bases and J by 4 bases, with 5 bases left in between. CDR3 length equals 11 residues. CDR3 in DNA: TGTGCCAGCAGTGGGACCTATGGCTACACCTTC. Protein sequence: CASSGTYGYTF.

The chain recombines TRBV6-5 with TRBJ1-5; 9 bases map to TRBD1. V gave up 4 bases and J gave up 7 bases; unmatched junction bases: 11. Germline V gene sequence: CDR1 MNHEY, CDR2 SVGAGI. The CDR3 is 16 amino acids. CDR3 sequence (DNA): TGTGCCAGCAGTTCCCCCCGGGACAGGGTAAAGCAGCCCCAGCATTTT. Translation: CASSSPRDRVKQPQHF.

This clonotype appeared a few times. This rearrangement joins TRBV20-1 to TRBJ2-5, with TRBD1 identical over 8 bases. Losses at the gene ends were 5 bases for V and 3 bases for J; bases not matched to a gene: 2. The CDR3 extends over 12 amino acids. Germline CDR1 DFQATT, CDR2 SNEGSKA (reference sequence). CDR3 nucleotide sequence: TGCAGTGCTCGACAGGGGAAAGAGACCCAGTACTTC. Its protein product is CSARQGKETQYF.

This clonotype was counted only a few times. The V call is TRBV10-3, the J call TRBJ1-1; D is unresolved. V shed 10 bases and J shed 0 bases, with 12 bases lying between them. Per germline, CDR1 ENHRY and CDR2 SYGVKD. This CDR3 is 13 amino acids long. CDR3 residues: CATGEKMNTEAFF. CDR3 DNA sequence: TGTGCCACTGGAGAGAAGATGAACACTGAAGCTTTCTTT.

This clonotype was detected ten times or more. This rearrangement joins TRBV24-1 to TRBJ2-1, with a tentative D call TRBD2 (6 bases). From germline, CDR1 is KGHDR and CDR2 SFDVKD. V dropped 3 bases and J dropped 7 bases, with 12 bases sitting between them. The CDR3 is 14 amino acids. The CDR3 spells CATSDPRAGNEQFF. CDR3 in DNA: TGTGCCACCAGTGATCCCAGGGCGGGGAATGAGCAGTTCTTC.